These T cell receptor beta chains were read from a single sample in a study of blood T cell repertoires in COVID-19. The table came from immunoSEQ multiplex PCR; TCRdb's copy has only in-frame clones and leaves some out. The sample lists tens of thousands of clones, approximately 83% seen once, with approximately 1.5% in the top ten. The sequenced sample consisted of peripheral blood. Source of these receptors: a woman aged 60-75 years with acute or convalescent COVID-19. The CDR3 runs from the conserved cysteine through the conserved F or W. The D gene is left open where the match is weak. A clone size is listed for some rows: how often the clone was seen (once, few, many), or a class if it is expanded.

d_gene	j_gene	abundance	v_gene	CDR3nt	CDR3aa
.	TRBJ1-3	.	TRBV18	TGTGCCAGCTCACCTCAGGGCTCTGGAAACACCATATATTTT	CASSPQGSGNTIYF
.	TRBJ1-4	.	TRBV5-5	TGTGCCAGCAGCTTGGCTGTAGGGGGTGCGGAAAAACTGTTTTTT	CASSLAVGGAEKLFF
TRBD1	TRBJ2-1	.	TRBV5-4	TGTGCCAGCAGCTTGGCTCAGGGGGCAGGCAATGAGCAGTTCTTC	CASSLAQGAGNEQFF
TRBD2	TRBJ2-1	.	TRBV7-2	TGTGCCAGCAGCTCTCAGAGCGGGAGCTCCTACAATGAGCAGTTCTTC	CASSSQSGSSYNEQFF
TRBD2	TRBJ2-7	few	TRBV30	TGTGCCTGGACAAGGGGTCTAGCGGACGAGCAGTACTTC	CAWTRGLADEQYF
TRBD1	TRBJ2-3	.	TRBV7-2	TGTGCCAGCAGCAAGGGACAGGGGACAGATACGCAGTATTTT	CASSKGQGTDTQYF
TRBD1	TRBJ1-1	.	TRBV28	TGTGCCAGCAGTTTAGATGTCCGACAGGGCAAGAGTGGCACTGAAGCTTTCTTT	CASSLDVRQGKSGTEAFF
.	TRBJ2-7	.	TRBV7-9	TGTGCCAGCAGTTCCCCGAGGCTAAACTACGAGCAGTACTTC	CASSSPRLNYEQYF
TRBD1	TRBJ1-1	.	TRBV9	TGTGCCAGCAGCGACCGACAGGGTGGGGCGGCGAACACTGAAGCTTTCTTT	CASSDRQGGAANTEAFF
TRBD2	TRBJ2-3	.	TRBV5-1	TGCGCCAGCAGCTTGGGAGCGGGGGCCTCTAGCACAGATACGCAGTATTTT	CASSLGAGASSTDTQYF
TRBD1	TRBJ1-2	.	TRBV14	TGTGCCAGCAGCCCCGAGACAGGGGGCTCCTTCTATGGCTACACCTTC	CASSPETGGSFYGYTF
TRBD1	TRBJ1-1	.	TRBV9	TGTGCCAGCAGCGTAGGGCGACAGGGAAACACTGAAGCTTTCTTT	CASSVGRQGNTEAFF
.	TRBJ1-5	once	TRBV19	TGTGCCAGTAGTATACGGGGGGCCGGCAATCAGCCCCAGCATTTT	CASSIRGAGNQPQHF
.	TRBJ2-7	.	TRBV3-1/TRBV3-2	TGTGCCAGCAGCCAAGACATCAACTCCTACGAGCAGTACTTC	CASSQDINSYEQYF
TRBD1	TRBJ1-3	.	TRBV19	TGTGCCAGTAGTACGGGACAGGGGAGAGGTGGAAACACCATATATTTT	CASSTGQGRGGNTIYF
.	TRBJ1-1	once	TRBV2	TGTGCCAGCAGCGTTCGAGTTATAAACACTGAAGCTTTCTTT	CASSVRVINTEAFF
.	TRBJ1-5	.	TRBV2	TGTGCCAGCAGTCTGACTTGGGATCAGCCCCAGCATTTT	CASSLTWDQPQHF
.	TRBJ1-1	.	TRBV11-2	TGTGCCAGCAGCTTACTGCAGGGTTATAGCGCTTTCTTT	CASSLLQGYSAFF
.	TRBJ1-1	.	TRBV2	TGTGCCAGCACTAAAGGACAGATTATGGTGAACACTGAAGCTTTCTTT	CASTKGQIMVNTEAFF
.	TRBJ2-1	.	TRBV7-3	TGTGCCAGCAGCGCACTAACGGGTCCCTACAATGAGCAGTTCTTC	CASSALTGPYNEQFF
.	TRBJ1-4	.	TRBV29-1	TGCAGCGTCATACAGGGTCTTAATGAAAAACTGTTTTTT	CSVIQGLNEKLFF
TRBD2	TRBJ2-1	.	TRBV5-4	TGTGCCAGCAGCTTGGCCAATCTAGCGGGGTACAATGAGCAGTTCTTC	CASSLANLAGYNEQFF
TRBD2	TRBJ2-5	.	TRBV5-8	TGTGCCAGCACATTCGGGCTAGCGGGAGGAGAGACCCAGTACTTC	CASTFGLAGGETQYF
.	TRBJ1-6	.	TRBV20-1	TGCAGTGCTAGTAGGGGAAATTATAATTCACCCCTCCACTTT	CSASRGNYNSPLHF
TRBD1	TRBJ1-2	.	TRBV7-9	TGTGCCAGCAGCTTAGTCGGTTACGGACAGGGTGCTGGCTACACCTTC	CASSLVGYGQGAGYTF
.	TRBJ2-1	.	TRBV19	TGTGCCAGTAGTAATCCCTCTAGCGTGGGAAATGAGCAGTTCTTC	CASSNPSSVGNEQFF
TRBD2	TRBJ2-7	.	TRBV4-2	TGTGCCAGCAGCCACGGCGGGGGGGCGGTCGAGCAGTACTTC	CASSHGGGAVEQYF
TRBD1	TRBJ2-1	.	TRBV7-9	TGTGCCAGCAGCTTAGACAGGGGGAACAATGAGCAGTTCTTC	CASSLDRGNNEQFF
TRBD1	TRBJ2-1	.	TRBV5-1	TGCGCCAGCAGCCGACAGGGGTACAATGAGCAGTTCTTC	CASSRQGYNEQFF
.	TRBJ1-2	.	TRBV7-2	TGTGCCAGCAGCTTAGCCGATTCGGGGTATGGCTACACCTTC	CASSLADSGYGYTF
.	TRBJ1-2	.	TRBV6-6	TGTGCCAGCAGACCGGACGGACAGTATGGCTACACCTTC	CASRPDGQYGYTF